This paragraph covers one T cell receptor (beta chain) sequence. The target antigen is unknown. The junction does not match germline at one end; this may be a read error. The sample comes from a study of lymphopenia after photon versus proton radiotherapy. The study, taken as a whole, reports: Authors raise, but do not show, better survival with proton therapy.

CDR3 length: 15 amino acids. The V gene's germline CDR1 is MNHNS and CDR2 SASEGT. The table came from immunoSEQ multiplex PCR; TCRdb's copy has only in-frame clones and leaves some out. The repertoire consists of roughly 63,000 clones, with about 88% occurring once and the leading ten covering around 2.1%. This TCR was sampled from a man aged 60 to 75 with pancreatic cancer. The V and J genes are TRBV6-1 and TRBJ2-1; TRBD2 aligns across 10 bases. Sequenced here: peripheral blood, sampled from a patient treated with proton-based radiotherapy. The CDR3 is CASREAGGAYNEQFF. The CDR3 region has the DNA TGTGCCAGCAGAGAAGCGGGGGGGGCCTACAATGAGCAGTTCTTC.